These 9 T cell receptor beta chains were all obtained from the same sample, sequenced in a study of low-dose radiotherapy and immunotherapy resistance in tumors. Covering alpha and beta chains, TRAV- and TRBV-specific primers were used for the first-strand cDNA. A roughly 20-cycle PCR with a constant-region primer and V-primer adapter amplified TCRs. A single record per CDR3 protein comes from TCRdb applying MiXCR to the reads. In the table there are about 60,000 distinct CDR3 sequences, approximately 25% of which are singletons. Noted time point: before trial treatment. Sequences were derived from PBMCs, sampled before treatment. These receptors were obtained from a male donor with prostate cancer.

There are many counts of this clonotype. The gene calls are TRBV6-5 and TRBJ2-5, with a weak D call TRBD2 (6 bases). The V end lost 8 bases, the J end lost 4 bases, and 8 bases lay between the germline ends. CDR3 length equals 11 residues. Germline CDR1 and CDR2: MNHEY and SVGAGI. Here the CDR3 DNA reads TGTGCCAGCGCCGGGGGAGAGACCCAGTACTTC. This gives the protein CASAGGETQYF.

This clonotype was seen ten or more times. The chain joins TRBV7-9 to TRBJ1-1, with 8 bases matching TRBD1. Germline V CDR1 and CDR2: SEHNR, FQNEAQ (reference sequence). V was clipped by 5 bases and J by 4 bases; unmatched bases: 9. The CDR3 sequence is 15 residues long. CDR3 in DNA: TGTGCCAGCAGCAGGGCAGGGGGCATCGGCACTGAAGCTTTCTTT. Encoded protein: CASSRAGGIGTEAFF.

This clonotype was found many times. Written as DNA, the CDR3 is TGTGCCAGCAGCCCCCTCCGGGACGCTTCCTACGAGCAGTACTTC. Protein sequence: CASSPLRDASYEQYF. The chain employs TRBV4-2 and TRBJ2-7; tentatively, D is TRBD1 or TRBD2 (5 bases each). The CDR3 loop spans 15 amino acids. V gave up 4 bases and J gave up 1 base, with 14 bases separating them. CDR1 and CDR2 from the germline V gene are LGHNA and YNFKEQ.

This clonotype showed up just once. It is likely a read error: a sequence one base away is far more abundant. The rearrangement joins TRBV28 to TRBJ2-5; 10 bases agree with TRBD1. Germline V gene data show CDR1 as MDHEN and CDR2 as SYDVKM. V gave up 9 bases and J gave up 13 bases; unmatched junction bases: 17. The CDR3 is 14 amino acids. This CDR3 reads CASRSGTGATARYF. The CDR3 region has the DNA TGTGCCAGTAGATCCGGGACAGGGGCCACGGCCCGGTACTTC.

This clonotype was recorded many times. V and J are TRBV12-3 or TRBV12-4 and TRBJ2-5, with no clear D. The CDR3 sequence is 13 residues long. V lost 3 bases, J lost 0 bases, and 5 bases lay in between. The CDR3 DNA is TGTGCCAGCAGTTTCGGCCACCAAGAGACCCAGTACTTC. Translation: CASSFGHQETQYF.

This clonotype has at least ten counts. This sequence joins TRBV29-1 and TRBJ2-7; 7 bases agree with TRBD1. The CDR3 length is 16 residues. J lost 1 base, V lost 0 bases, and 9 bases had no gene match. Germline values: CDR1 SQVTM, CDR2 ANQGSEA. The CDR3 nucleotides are TGCAGCGTTGAAGAAGGTTGGGGACAGAGTTCCTACGAGCAGTACTTC. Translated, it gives CSVEEGWGQSSYEQYF.

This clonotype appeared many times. The DNA of the CDR3 is TGCGCCAGCAGCCGGTCCCCACTAGCGGGGAGCTCCTACGAGCAGTACTTC. Encoded protein: CASSRSPLAGSSYEQYF. The J gene is TRBJ2-7, the V gene TRBV5-1; TRBD2 aligns across 10 bases. The trim removed 4 bases at V and 0 bases at J, leaving 10 bases unmatched. The CDR3 length is 17 residues. Germline V CDR1 and CDR2: SGHRS, YFSETQ.

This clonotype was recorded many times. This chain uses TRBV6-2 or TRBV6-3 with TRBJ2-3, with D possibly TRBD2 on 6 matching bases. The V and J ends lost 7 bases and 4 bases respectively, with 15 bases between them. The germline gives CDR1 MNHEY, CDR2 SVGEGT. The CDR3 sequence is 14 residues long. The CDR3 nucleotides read TGTGCCAGCATGGATGGATCGGGGGCAGATACGCAGTATTTT. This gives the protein CASMDGSGADTQYF.

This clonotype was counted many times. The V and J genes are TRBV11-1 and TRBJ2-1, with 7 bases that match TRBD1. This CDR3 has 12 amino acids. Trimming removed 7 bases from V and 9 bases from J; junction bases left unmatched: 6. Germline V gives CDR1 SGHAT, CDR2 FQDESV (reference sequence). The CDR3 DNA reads TGTGCCAGCACGAAGGGGGCTGCTGAGCAGTTCTTC. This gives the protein CASTKGAAEQFF.